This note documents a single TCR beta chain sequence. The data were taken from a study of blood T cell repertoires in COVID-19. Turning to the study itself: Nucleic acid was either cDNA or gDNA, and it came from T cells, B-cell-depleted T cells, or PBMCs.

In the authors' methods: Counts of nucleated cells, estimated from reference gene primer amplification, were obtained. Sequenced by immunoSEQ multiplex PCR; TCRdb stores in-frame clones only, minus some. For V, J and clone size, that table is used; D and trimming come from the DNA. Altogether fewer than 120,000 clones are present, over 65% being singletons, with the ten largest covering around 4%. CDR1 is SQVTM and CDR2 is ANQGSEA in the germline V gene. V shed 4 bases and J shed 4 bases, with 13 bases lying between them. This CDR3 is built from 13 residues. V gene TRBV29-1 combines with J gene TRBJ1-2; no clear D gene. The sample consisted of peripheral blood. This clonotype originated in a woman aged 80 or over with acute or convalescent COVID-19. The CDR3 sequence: CSVVLAELYGYTF. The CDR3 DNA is TGCAGCGTTGTTCTGGCGGAGCTCTATGGCTACACCTTC. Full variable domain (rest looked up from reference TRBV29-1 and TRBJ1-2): SAVISQKPSRDICQRGTSLTIQCQVDSQVTMMFWYRQQPGQSLTLIATANQGSEATYESGFVIDKFPISRPNLTFSTLTVSNMSPEDSSIYLCSVVLAELYGYTFGSGTRLTVV.